This TCR beta chain was identified in a study of cytomegalovirus exposure and HLA in healthy donors. With 5 bases removed from V and 2 bases from J, the gap between germline ends came to 15 bases. Germline loops: CDR1 SEHNR, CDR2 FQNEAQ (reference sequence). The length of the CDR3 is 15 residues. Notes on the study in general: Immune exposure was documented only through CMV serostatus. Despite most TCR sequences being rare, some public TCRs occurred in many donors. Later genetic work tied a missense DCLRE1C variant to beta-chain V and J trimming.

PCR primers comprised 60 Vbeta and 13 Jbeta primers. The method was immunoSEQ multiplex PCR; TCRdb's version includes in-frame clones alone and lacks a portion of them. Of about 130,000 clones detected, roughly 80% appear once; the ten largest clones hold roughly 1.1%. Concerning this clone itself: Its antigen remains unknown.

The sample was PBMCs. This chain links TRBV7-9 with TRBJ1-2; D ambiguous. The receptor was derived from a boy younger than 18 in good health and CMV-seronegative. Here the CDR3 reads CASSARREINYGYTF. CDR3 nucleotides: TGTGCCAGCAGCGCACGAAGGGAGATAAACTATGGCTACACCTTC.